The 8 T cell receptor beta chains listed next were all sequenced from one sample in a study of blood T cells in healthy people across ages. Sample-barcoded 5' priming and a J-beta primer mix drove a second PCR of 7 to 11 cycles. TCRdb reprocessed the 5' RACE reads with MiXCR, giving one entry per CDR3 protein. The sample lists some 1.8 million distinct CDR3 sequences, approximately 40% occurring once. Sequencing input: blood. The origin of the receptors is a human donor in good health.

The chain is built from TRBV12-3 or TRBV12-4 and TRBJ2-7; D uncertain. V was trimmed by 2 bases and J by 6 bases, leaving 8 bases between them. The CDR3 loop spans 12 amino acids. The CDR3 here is CASSLRFLEQYF. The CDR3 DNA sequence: TGTGCCAGCAGTTTACGGTTTCTCGAGCAGTACTTC.

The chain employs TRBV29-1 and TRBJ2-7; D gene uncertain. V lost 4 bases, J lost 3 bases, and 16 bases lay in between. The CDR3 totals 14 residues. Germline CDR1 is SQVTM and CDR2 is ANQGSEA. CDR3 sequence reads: CSVVKSEVLYEQYF. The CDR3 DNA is TGCAGCGTTGTTAAGAGTGAGGTACTCTACGAGCAGTACTTC.

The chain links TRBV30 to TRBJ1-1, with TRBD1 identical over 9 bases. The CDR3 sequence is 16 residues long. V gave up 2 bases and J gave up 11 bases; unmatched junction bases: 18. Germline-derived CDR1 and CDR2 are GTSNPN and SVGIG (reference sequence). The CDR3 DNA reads TGTGCCTGGAGTCGCACCAAGGGAGGGACAGGGCGTGATGCTTTCTTT. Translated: CAWSRTKGGTGRDAFF.

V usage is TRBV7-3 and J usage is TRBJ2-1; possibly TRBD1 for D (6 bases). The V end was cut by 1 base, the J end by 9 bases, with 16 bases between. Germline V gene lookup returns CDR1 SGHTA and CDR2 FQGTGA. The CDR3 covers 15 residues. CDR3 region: CASSLKGTGLGEQFF. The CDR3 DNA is TGTGCCAGCAGCTTAAAAGGAACAGGGCTGGGTGAGCAGTTCTTC.

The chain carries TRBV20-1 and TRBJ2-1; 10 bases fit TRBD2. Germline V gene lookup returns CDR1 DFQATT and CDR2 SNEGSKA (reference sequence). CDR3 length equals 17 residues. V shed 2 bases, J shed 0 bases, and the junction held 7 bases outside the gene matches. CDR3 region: CSARSSAGGSSYNEQFF. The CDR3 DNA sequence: TGCAGTGCTAGATCCTCAGCGGGGGGGAGCTCCTACAATGAGCAGTTCTTC.

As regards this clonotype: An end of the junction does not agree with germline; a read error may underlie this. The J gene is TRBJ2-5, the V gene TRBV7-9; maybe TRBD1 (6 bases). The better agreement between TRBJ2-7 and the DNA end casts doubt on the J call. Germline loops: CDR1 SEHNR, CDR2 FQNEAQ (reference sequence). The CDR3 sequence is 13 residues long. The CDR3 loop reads CTSSVRGTYEQYF. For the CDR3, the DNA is TGTACCAGCAGCGTCAGGGGAACCTACGAGCAGTACTTC.

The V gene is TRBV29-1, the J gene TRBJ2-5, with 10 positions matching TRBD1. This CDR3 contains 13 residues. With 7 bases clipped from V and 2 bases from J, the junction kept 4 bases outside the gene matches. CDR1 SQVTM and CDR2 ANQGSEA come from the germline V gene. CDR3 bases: TGCAGCGGCGGGACAGGGGTTCAAGAGACCCAGTACTTC. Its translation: CSGGTGVQETQYF. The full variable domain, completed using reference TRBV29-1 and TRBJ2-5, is SAVISQKPSRDICQRGTSLTIQCQVDSQVTMMFWYRQQPGQSLTLIATANQGSEATYESGFVIDKFPISRPNLTFSTLTVSNMSPEDSSIYLCSGGTGVQETQYFGPGTRLLVL.

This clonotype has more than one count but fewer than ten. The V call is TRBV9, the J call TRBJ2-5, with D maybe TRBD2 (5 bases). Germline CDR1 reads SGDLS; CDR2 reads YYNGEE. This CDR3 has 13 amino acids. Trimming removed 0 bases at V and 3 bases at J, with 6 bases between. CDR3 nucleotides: TGTGCCAGCAGCGTAGGAGCGGAAGAGACCCAGTACTTC. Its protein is CASSVGAEETQYF.